The clone carrying this T cell receptor (beta chain) was recorded only once. The authors reverse transcribed roughly 0.5 to 1 ug RNA with random hexamers. TCRdb passed the immunoSEQ multiplex PCR reads through MiXCR, listing each CDR3 protein once. This sample has about 200,000 distinct CDR3 sequences, with roughly 94% found just once. This entry belongs to a study of CD8 T cells in Susac syndrome. V shed 2 bases and J shed 10 bases, with 15 bases lying between them. CDR1 is MNHEY and CDR2 is SMNVEV in the germline V gene (reference sequence). The CDR3 covers 14 residues. The V and J genes are TRBV27 and TRBJ2-1; no reliable D call. This receptor was obtained from a human donor with multiple sclerosis. The sample taken for sequencing was CD4+ T cells from PBMCs. The CDR3 protein is CASSLENALQEQFF. CDR3 nucleotide sequence: TGTGCCAGCAGTTTAGAAAATGCGCTTCAAGAGCAGTTCTTC.